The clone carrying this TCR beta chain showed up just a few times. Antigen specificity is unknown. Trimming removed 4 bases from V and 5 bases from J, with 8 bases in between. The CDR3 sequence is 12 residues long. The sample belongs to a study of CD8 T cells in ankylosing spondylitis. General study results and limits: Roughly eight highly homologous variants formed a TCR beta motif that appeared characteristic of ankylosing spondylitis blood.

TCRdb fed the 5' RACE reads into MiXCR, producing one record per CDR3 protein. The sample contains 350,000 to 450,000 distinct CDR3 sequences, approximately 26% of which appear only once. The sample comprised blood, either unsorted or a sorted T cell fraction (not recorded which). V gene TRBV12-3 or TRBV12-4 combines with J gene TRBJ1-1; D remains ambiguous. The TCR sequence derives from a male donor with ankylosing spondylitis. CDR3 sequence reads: CASSWQSTEAFF. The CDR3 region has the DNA TGTGCCAGCAGTTGGCAGTCGACTGAAGCTTTCTTT.